This TCR beta chain was obtained from a study of blood T cell repertoires in COVID-19. Study information: The United States, Italy and Spain provided the acute and convalescent COVID-19 samples.

Some clones are missing from TCRdb's copy, which holds only in-frame ones; the method was immunoSEQ multiplex PCR. The table shows some 320,000 clones, with 90% occurring only once. In terms of age and location, participants ranged from roughly 18 to 100 years and lived in about 25 US areas. Between the trimmed V and J ends, which lost 0 bases and 2 bases, there was a span of 20 bases. Germline V lookup: CDR1 SGDLS, CDR2 YYNGEE. This CDR3 has 18 residues. The chain joins TRBV9 to TRBJ2-5, with D tentatively TRBD1 (5 bases). Sequences were obtained from PBMCs or T cells enriched from blood (not recorded which). The sequence derives from a young woman who had been exposed to COVID-19. CDR3 in amino acids: CASSVAPGVRSGQETQYF. CDR3 bases: TGTGCCAGCAGCGTAGCCCCTGGGGTTAGATCAGGGCAAGAGACCCAGTACTTC. The whole variable domain, remainder taken from reference TRBV9 and TRBJ2-5, is DSGVTQTPKHLITATGQRVTLRCSPRSGDLSVYWYQQSLDQGLQFLIQYYNGEERAKGNILERFSAQQFPDLHSELNLSSLELGDSALYFCASSVAPGVRSGQETQYFGPGTRLLVL.